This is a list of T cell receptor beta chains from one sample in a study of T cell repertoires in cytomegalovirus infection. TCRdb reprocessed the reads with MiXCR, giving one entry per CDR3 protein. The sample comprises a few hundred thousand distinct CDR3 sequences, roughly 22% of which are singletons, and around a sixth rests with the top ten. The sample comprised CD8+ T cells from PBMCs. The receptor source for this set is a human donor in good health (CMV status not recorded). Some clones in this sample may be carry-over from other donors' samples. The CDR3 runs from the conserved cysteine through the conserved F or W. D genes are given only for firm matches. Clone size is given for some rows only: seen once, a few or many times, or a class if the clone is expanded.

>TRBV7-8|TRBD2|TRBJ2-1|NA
CASSPIDPQSSGGGNEQFF
TGTGCCAGCAGCCCCATAGACCCCCAATCTAGCGGGGGTGGGAATGAGCAGTTCTTC
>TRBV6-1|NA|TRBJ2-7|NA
CASSEAGVYEQYF
TGTGCCAGCAGTGAAGCCGGTGTGTACGAGCAGTACTTC
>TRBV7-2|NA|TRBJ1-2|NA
CASSTRSGTEIYGYTF
TGTGCCAGCAGCACTCGCTCCGGGACGGAGATCTATGGCTACACCTTC
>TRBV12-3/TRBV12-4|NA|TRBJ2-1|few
CASSPTIFSMDEQFF
TGTGCCAGCAGCCCGACAATATTCAGTATGGATGAGCAGTTCTTC
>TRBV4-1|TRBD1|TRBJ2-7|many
CASSQGGGLEQYF
TGCGCCAGCAGCCAAGGAGGGGGCTTGGAGCAGTACTTC
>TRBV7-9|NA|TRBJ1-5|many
CASAEGRGGGNQPQHF
TGTGCCAGCGCCGAGGGGAGGGGAGGGGGCAATCAGCCCCAGCATTTT
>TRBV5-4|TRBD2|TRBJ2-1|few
CASSYTGGAYNEQFF
TGTGCCAGCAGCTATACGGGGGGAGCCTACAATGAGCAGTTCTTC
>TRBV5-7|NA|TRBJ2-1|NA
CASSRKEIGFDEQFF
TGTGCCAGCAGCCGAAAGGAGATAGGTTTCGATGAGCAGTTCTTC
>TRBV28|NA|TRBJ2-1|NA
CASSFRSSYIEQFF
TGTGCCAGCAGTTTTCGGAGCTCCTACATTGAGCAGTTCTTC
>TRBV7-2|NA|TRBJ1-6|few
CASSSVGAGDSPLHF
TGTGCCAGCAGCTCAGTAGGGGCTGGAGATTCACCCCTCCACTTT
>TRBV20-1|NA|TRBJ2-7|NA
CSARDILLDYEQYF
TGCAGTGCTAGAGATATATTACTAGACTACGAGCAGTACTTC
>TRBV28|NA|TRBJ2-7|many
CASSRPGHRPYEQYF
TGTGCCAGCAGTCGTCCGGGACATCGGCCCTACGAGCAGTACTTC
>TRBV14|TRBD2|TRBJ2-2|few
CASSLVAGVAGELFF
TGTGCCAGCAGCCTTGTAGCGGGGGTTGCTGGGGAGCTGTTTTTT
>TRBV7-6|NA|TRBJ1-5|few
CASSLTPAEDQPQHF
TGTGCCAGCAGCTTAACTCCGGCAGAGGATCAGCCCCAGCATTTT
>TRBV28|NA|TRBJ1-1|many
CASSLSAEAFF
TGTGCCAGCAGTTTATCTGCTGAAGCTTTCTTT
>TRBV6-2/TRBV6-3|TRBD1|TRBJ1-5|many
CASSGQGANQPQHF
TGTGCCAGCAGTGGACAGGGGGCGAATCAGCCCCAGCATTTT
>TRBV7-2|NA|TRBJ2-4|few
CASSSAKNIQYF
TGTGCCAGCAGCTCGGCCAAAAACATTCAGTACTTC
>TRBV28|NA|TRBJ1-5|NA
CASSLVQVSSNQPQHF
TGTGCCAGCAGTTTAGTACAGGTGTCGAGCAATCAGCCCCAGCATTTT
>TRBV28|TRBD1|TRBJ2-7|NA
CASSPGQTVEQYF
TGTGCCAGCAGCCCGGGACAGACTGTCGAGCAGTACTTC
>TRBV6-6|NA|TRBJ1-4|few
CASSYSGPLGEKLFF
TGTGCCAGCAGTTACTCGGGACCACTAGGGGAAAAACTGTTTTTT
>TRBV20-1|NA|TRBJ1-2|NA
CSARDGTGFYVGGYTF
TGCAGTGCTAGAGATGGAACAGGCTTTTACGTGGGTGGCTACACCTTC
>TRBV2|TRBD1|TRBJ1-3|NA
CASRTRDRGNTIYF
TGTGCCAGCAGAACCCGGGACAGGGGAAACACCATATATTTT
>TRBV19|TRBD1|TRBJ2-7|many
CASAHGDRVPSEQYF
TGTGCCAGTGCCCACGGGGACAGGGTTCCTTCGGAGCAGTACTTC
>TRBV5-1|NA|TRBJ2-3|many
CASSWRDPSTDTQYF
TGCGCCAGCAGCTGGCGGGACCCAAGCACAGATACGCAGTATTTT